This is a list of T cell receptor beta chains from one sample in a study of blood T cell repertoires in COVID-19. Here immunoSEQ multiplex PCR was the method, and the copy in TCRdb shows in-frame clones only, minus some. The sample contains under 250,000 clones, around 85% of which appear only once. The sequenced sample was PBMCs or T cells enriched from blood (not recorded which). The receptors were sampled from a woman between 50 and 59 years old with acute COVID-19. CDR3s include the opening cysteine and the closing phenylalanine or tryptophan. A D gene is named only where the DNA matches it firmly. Part of the rows lack a size; the others show once, few, many or a class for expanded clones.

D gene | clone size | J gene | V gene | CDR3 DNA | CDR3 protein
TRBD1 | once | TRBJ1-2 | TRBV29-1 | TGCAGCGTTGGGGACAGGGCGGGCTATGGCTACACCTTC | CSVGDRAGYGYTF
TRBD1 | . | TRBJ1-2 | TRBV19 | TGTGCCAGTGGGGACAGGGACAACTATGGCTACACCTTC | CASGDRDNYGYTF
TRBD1 | . | TRBJ1-6 | TRBV30 | TGTGCCTGGAACCACAGGGGGTCCTATAATTCACCCCTCCACTTT | CAWNHRGSYNSPLHF
TRBD1 | . | TRBJ1-5 | TRBV7-2 | TGTGCCAGCAGCCCCGACAGGGGGCCTTATCAGCCCCAGCATTTT | CASSPDRGPYQPQHF
TRBD2 | . | TRBJ2-3 | TRBV5-4 | TGTGCCAGCAGAAGCGGGGGGGCCGCAGATACGCAGTATTTT | CASRSGGAADTQYF
. | . | TRBJ2-3 | TRBV5-4 | TGTGCCAGCAGCTGGCCTAGCACAGATACGCAGTATTTT | CASSWPSTDTQYF
TRBD1 | once | TRBJ1-2 | TRBV2 | TGTGCCAGCAGTGCGGACAGGGGGGGTGGCTACACCTTC | CASSADRGGGYTF
. | . | TRBJ1-5 | TRBV5-4 | TGTGCCAGCAGCTTACAGGGTGTAAGCAATCAGCCCCAGCATTTT | CASSLQGVSNQPQHF
TRBD1 | . | TRBJ1-5 | TRBV7-2 | TGTGCCAGCAGCCTGGGACAGGTGAGTCAGCCCCAGCATTTT | CASSLGQVSQPQHF
TRBD1 | . | TRBJ1-4 | TRBV7-6 | TGTGCCAGCAGCAGGAGACCGGGACAGATCAATGAAAAACTGTTTTTT | CASSRRPGQINEKLFF
. | . | TRBJ2-1 | TRBV7-2 | TGTGCCAGCAACGACAGATTCTACAATGAGCAGTTCTTC | CASNDRFYNEQFF
. | . | TRBJ2-7 | TRBV30 | TGTGCCTGGAGGGGGAGTGGGGTAAGCCCCTACGAGCAGTACTTC | CAWRGSGVSPYEQYF
. | . | TRBJ1-1 | TRBV19 | TGTGCCAGTAGTTCCCCCCCAGGGTTTGTTGGTACTGAAGCTTTCTTT | CASSSPPGFVGTEAFF
. | . | TRBJ2-7 | TRBV18 | TGTGCCAGCTCACCCCCAGGGGGGTCCTACGAGCAGTACTTC | CASSPPGGSYEQYF
. | . | TRBJ1-4 | TRBV30 | TGTGCTCTTAATGGAGGGCCTAATGAAAAACTGTTTTTT | CALNGGPNEKLFF
TRBD1 | . | TRBJ2-3 | TRBV10-3 | TGTGCCATCAGTGTTGGGCAGGGGGCAGATACGCAGTATTTT | CAISVGQGADTQYF
. | . | TRBJ2-1 | TRBV5-4 | TGTGCCAGCGGATGGTTGGGGGCATATGAGCAGTTCTTC | CASGWLGAYEQFF
. | . | TRBJ1-2 | TRBV7-2 | TGTGCCAGCAGCTCTACACGGCAGGGCGATGGCTACACCTTC | CASSSTRQGDGYTF
TRBD2 | . | TRBJ2-2 | TRBV3-1/TRBV3-2 | TGTGCCAGCAGCCACGGGACTATGAACACCGGGGAGCTGTTTTTT | CASSHGTMNTGELFF
. | . | TRBJ1-2 | TRBV7-8 | TGTGCCAGCACCACCTGGGACGCTCGGGGGGACCATGGCTACACCTTC | CASTTWDARGDHGYTF
. | . | TRBJ1-1 | TRBV5-1 | TGCGCCAGCAGCTTGGCAGGGCCAACCAACACTGAAGCTTTCTTT | CASSLAGPTNTEAFF
TRBD1 | . | TRBJ2-1 | TRBV5-1 | TGCGCCAGCAGCCCACCCCGGGACAGCAATGAGCAGTTCTTC | CASSPPRDSNEQFF
. | few | TRBJ1-5 | TRBV6-5 | TGTGCCAGTGGGGGCGGGGGGCAGAGTCAGCCCCAGCATTTT | CASGGGGQSQPQHF
TRBD1 | once | TRBJ2-7 | TRBV27 | TGTGCCAGCAGTCCCCGGACAGGGAGCTCCTACGAGCAGTACTTC | CASSPRTGSSYEQYF
TRBD1 | . | TRBJ2-3 | TRBV20-1 | TGCAGTGCCAGTGGACAGGGATCAGATACGCAGTATTTT | CSASGQGSDTQYF
. | few | TRBJ1-1 | TRBV7-9 | TGTGCCAGCAGCGTAAACACTGAAGCTTTCTTT | CASSVNTEAFF